The rows below give T cell receptor beta chains drawn from one sample of a study of regulatory T cells in long-lasting Graves disease. One entry per CDR3 protein results from TCRdb running MiXCR on the multiplex PCR reads. This repertoire shows fewer than 350,000 distinct CDR3 sequences, under 20% found once; its top ten account for less than 45%. Specimen: peripheral blood mononuclear cells (PBMCs), collected at new diagnosis, from a patient treated with antithyroid drugs. The origin of the receptors is a female donor with Graves disease. Both conserved end residues are part of each CDR3. A D gene is named only where the DNA matches it firmly. The size of a clone is reported for some rows only, either as once, few or many, or as a class for expanded clones.

TRBJ2-4 | TRBV15 | - | many | TGTGCCACCAGCAGAGATTTGCTTTCCGAAAACATTCAGTACTTC | CATSRDLLSENIQYF
TRBJ1-1 | TRBV6-1 | - | many | TGTGCCAGCAGTGAAGTCGAGAACACTGAAGCTTTCTTT | CASSEVENTEAFF
TRBJ2-1 | TRBV4-1 | TRBD2 | few | TGCGCCAGCAGCATACCGGGACTAGAAGCTGAGCAGTTCTTC | CASSIPGLEAEQFF
TRBJ1-4 | TRBV2 | - | many | TGTGCCAGCAGTGAATGGGGGCTTAACGAAAAACTGTTTTTT | CASSEWGLNEKLFF
TRBJ2-5 | TRBV10-3 | - | - | TGTGCCATCACTCCCCAGGGGGGGCGCAGGGAGACCCAGTACTTC | CAITPQGGRRETQYF
TRBJ1-1 | TRBV3-1 | - | many | TGTGCCAGCAGCGGAGAGGGGGGTCCCCAAGCTTTCTTT | CASSGEGGPQAFF
TRBJ1-5 | TRBV19 | - | - | TGTGCCGGAAGCAAGGATAGCAATCAGCCCCAGCATTTT | CAGSKDSNQPQHF
TRBJ2-7 | TRBV3-1 | TRBD2 | many | TGTGCCAGCAGCCAAGTCGAGCGGGAGGGGAGGTACTTC | CASSQVEREGRYF
TRBJ2-1 | TRBV11-3 | TRBD1 | many | TGTGCCAGCAGCTACCCGGGACAGCTATTTGAGCAGTTCTTC | CASSYPGQLFEQFF
TRBJ2-7 | TRBV27 | - | many | TGTGCCAGCAGTTTATGGCCCCCACGCGACGAGCAGTACTTC | CASSLWPPRDEQYF
TRBJ1-1 | TRBV12-3/TRBV12-4 | - | many | TGTGCCAGCAGTACAGACAGCCTCACTGAAGCTTTCTTT | CASSTDSLTEAFF
TRBJ2-7 | TRBV10-3 | TRBD1 | many | TGTGCCATCAGTCAGACAGGGGGCAACTACGAGCAGTACTTC | CAISQTGGNYEQYF
TRBJ1-1 | TRBV29-1 | - | many | TGCAGCGTTGCCCACAGGGCCGGAGGGACTGAAGCTTTCTTT | CSVAHRAGGTEAFF
TRBJ2-3 | TRBV28 | TRBD2 | many | TGTGCCAGTGCAGGGTTTAGGACTAGCGGGATAAGCACAGATACGCAGTATTTT | CASAGFRTSGISTDTQYF
TRBJ1-5 | TRBV2 | - | - | TGTGCCAGCAAATTACAGGTTTATAGCAATCAGCCCCAGCATTTT | CASKLQVYSNQPQHF
TRBJ2-1 | TRBV6-1 | - | - | TGTGCCGCTATGGACTACTTCAATGAGCAGTTCTTC | CAAMDYFNEQFF
TRBJ2-7 | TRBV10-3 | TRBD1 | many | TGTGCCATCAGTGGCAGAGGGACAGGGGCCATATACGAGCAGTACTTC | CAISGRGTGAIYEQYF
TRBJ2-5 | TRBV3-1 | - | many | TGTGCCAGCAGCCAAGATGGGCCGTGGGAGACCCAGTACTTC | CASSQDGPWETQYF
TRBJ2-2 | TRBV4-2 | TRBD1 | - | TGTGCCAGCAGCCAAGACGTACCGGGACAGCTCACCGGGGAGCTGTTTTTT | CASSQDVPGQLTGELFF
TRBJ1-1 | TRBV3-1 | - | many | TGTGCCAGCAGCCAGCCAGGGAGGAACACTGAAGCTTTCTTT | CASSQPGRNTEAFF
TRBJ1-5 | TRBV6-1 | - | many | TGTGCCAGCAGGCGAACACAGGGCTTGTGGGTTCAGCCCCAGCATTTT | CASRRTQGLWVQPQHF
TRBJ2-4 | TRBV2 | - | many | TGTGCCAGCGGAACCGGACCAAAAAACATTCAGTACTTC | CASGTGPKNIQYF
TRBJ2-5 | TRBV20-1 | - | many | TGCAGTGCTAGCGGTGAGGGGCCGTACCAAGAGACCCAGTACTTC | CSASGEGPYQETQYF
TRBJ1-4 | TRBV3-1 | - | - | TGTGCCAGCAGCCAAAAGGGCCGAGGTGCAACTAATGAAAAACTGTTTTTT | CASSQKGRGATNEKLFF
TRBJ2-1 | TRBV28 | - | many | TGTGCCAGCAGTTTACCCACGTTAGGGCCCAATGAGCAGTTCTTC | CASSLPTLGPNEQFF
TRBJ2-7 | TRBV6-5 | - | many | TGTGCCAGCAGTTACTCGACGGGGAGGACTTACGAGCAGTACTTC | CASSYSTGRTYEQYF